This TCR beta chain was found in a study of blood T cell repertoires in COVID-19. Turning to the study itself: Samples of COVID-19 (acute and convalescent) were obtained from the United States, Italy and Spain. T cells, B-cell-depleted T cells, or PBMCs supplied cDNA or gDNA.

The CDR3 consists of 15 residues. Looked up from germline, CDR1 is DFQATT and CDR2 is SNEGSKA (reference sequence). Trimming took 3 bases from V and 0 from J, leaving 12 bases between them. Profiling relied on immunoSEQ multiplex PCR, and the TCRdb table lists in-frame clones only, not all of them. The sample lists about 380,000 clones, 90% seen once, with about 7% in the top ten. The clonotype comes from a man younger than 35 with active or convalescent COVID-19. The sequenced material came from peripheral blood. The rearrangement uses TRBV20-1 and TRBJ2-4, with a tentative D call TRBD2 (5 bases). The CDR3 DNA follows: TGCAGTGCTAGTTATACCGGGGTAGCCAAAAACATTCAGTACTTC. Translation gives CSASYTGVAKNIQYF.